This is a list of T cell receptor beta chains from one sample in a study of identical twins. A single record per CDR3 protein comes from TCRdb applying MiXCR to the 5' RACE reads. The table has about 260,000 distinct CDR3 sequences, roughly 7% seen once. These data were likewise used in another study, on yellow fever vaccine responses in identical twins.

The specimen was memory (CD45RO+) T cells sorted from blood. The receptors stem from a woman aged 18 to 35 in good health. Each CDR3 is given with its conserved first and last residue. A D gene is named only where the DNA matches it firmly. Size tells how often a clone was seen (once, few, many) or the class of an expanded clone, and some rows leave it out.

size | J | V | D | DNA | CDR3
many | TRBJ2-5 | TRBV6-1 | NA | TGTGCCAGCAGTATTGGTAATCCGGGGGAGACCCAGTACTTC | CASSIGNPGETQYF
NA | TRBJ2-7 | TRBV3-1 | NA | TGTGCCTGCTCCCGGGGCGGATACTACGAGCAGTACTTC | CACSRGGYYEQYF
few | TRBJ2-3 | TRBV2 | TRBD2 | TGTGCCAGCAGCTCTCGGCCTAGCGGGAGGTTTACTACGCAGTATTTT | CASSSRPSGRFTTQYF
many | TRBJ2-2 | TRBV7-6 | NA | TGTGCCAGCAGCTTCGTATCACACACCGGGGAGCTGTTTTTT | CASSFVSHTGELFF
once | TRBJ2-7 | TRBV27 | NA | TGTGCCAGCAGCTCGTCGTGGGATATTTACGAGCAGTACTTC | CASSSSWDIYEQYF
few | TRBJ2-1 | TRBV7-7 | NA | TGTGCCAGCAGCCCGACGGTCCCGGGAAACAATGAGCAGTTCTTC | CASSPTVPGNNEQFF
many | TRBJ1-6 | TRBV12-3/TRBV12-4 | NA | TGTGCCAGCTTAAGAAACAATTCACCCCTCCACTTT | CASLRNNSPLHF
NA | TRBJ2-2 | TRBV7-6 | TRBD1 | TGTGCCAGCAGCCGGGACAGTGGGCGAATCGGGGAGCTGTTTTTT | CASSRDSGRIGELFF
few | TRBJ1-4 | TRBV28 | NA | TGTGCCAGCAGTTTATTCCCCCGGGGGGGGGGTGAAAAACTGTTTTTT | CASSLFPRGGGEKLFF
many | TRBJ1-1 | TRBV12-3/TRBV12-4 | NA | TGTGCCAGCACCTGGGGGGCTGGAAACACTGAAGCTTTCTTT | CASTWGAGNTEAFF
few | TRBJ2-3 | TRBV7-2 | TRBD2 | TGTGCCAGCAGCCAGCAGCGGGGGGCAACAGATACGCAGTATTTT | CASSQQRGATDTQYF
many | TRBJ1-1 | TRBV3-1 | TRBD1 | TGTGCCAGCACTAGGTCAGGGGGCACTGAAGCTTTCTTT | CASTRSGGTEAFF
many | TRBJ1-2 | TRBV20-1 | NA | TGCAGTGCTGGCCAGGGTACGGGTGGCTACACCTTC | CSAGQGTGGYTF
few | TRBJ1-3 | TRBV3-1 | NA | TGTGCCAGCAGCCACGGGTCGTCCTCTGGAAACACCATATATTTT | CASSHGSSSGNTIYF
NA | TRBJ1-2 | TRBV19 | NA | TGTGCCAGTAGACCAGGGTCGCTTGGTGGCTACACCTTC | CASRPGSLGGYTF